This TCR beta chain was found in a study of identifying expanded T cells in peripheral blood. Study observations and caveats: Over around two and four weeks, about 15 and 19 clones changed, versus around 1.1 between replicates. Across healthy donors, higher total template counts meant significantly greater approximately 2-week count variance.

No infections or other immune events were documented during collection. Points on this clone: Its target is not known.

Using immunoSEQ multiplex PCR, the repertoire was profiled, and TCRdb retains in-frame clones only, with some absent. The data contain 100,000 or so clones, about 91% of them seen just once; the ten biggest clones take up roughly 15%. This CDR3 region has 12 residues. V gave up 0 bases and J gave up 9 bases, with 8 bases separating them. CDR1 is KGHSH and CDR2 is LQKENI in the germline V gene. The rearrangement links TRBV18 to TRBJ1-2; unclear D gene. Sequenced sample: blood. This clonotype originated in a person aged 18 to 75 in good health. DNA for the CDR3: TGTGCCAGCTCACCACCTACCCTGAGCTACACCTTC. Translated, it gives CASSPPTLSYTF.